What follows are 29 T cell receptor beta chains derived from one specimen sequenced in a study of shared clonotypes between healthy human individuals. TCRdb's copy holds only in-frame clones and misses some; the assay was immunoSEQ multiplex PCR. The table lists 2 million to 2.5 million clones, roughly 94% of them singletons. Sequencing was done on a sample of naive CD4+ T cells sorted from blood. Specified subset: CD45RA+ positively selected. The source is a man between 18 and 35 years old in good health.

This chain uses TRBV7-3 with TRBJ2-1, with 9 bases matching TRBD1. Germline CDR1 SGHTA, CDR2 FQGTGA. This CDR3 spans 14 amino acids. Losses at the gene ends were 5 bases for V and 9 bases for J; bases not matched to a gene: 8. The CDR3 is CASSRDRGTVEQFF. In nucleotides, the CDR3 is TGTGCCAGCAGCCGCGACAGGGGGACGGTTGAGCAGTTCTTC.

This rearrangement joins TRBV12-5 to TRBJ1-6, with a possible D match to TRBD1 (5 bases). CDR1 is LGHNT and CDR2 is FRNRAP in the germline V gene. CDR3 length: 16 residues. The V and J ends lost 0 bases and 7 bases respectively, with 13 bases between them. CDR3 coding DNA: TGTGCTAGTGGTTTGGTACTGGGGGTAGGAAATTCACCCCTCCACTTT. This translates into CASGLVLGVGNSPLHF.

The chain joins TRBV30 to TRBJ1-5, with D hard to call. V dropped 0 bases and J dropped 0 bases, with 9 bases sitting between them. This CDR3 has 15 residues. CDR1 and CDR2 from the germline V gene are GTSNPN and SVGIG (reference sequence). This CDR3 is CAWSVLTDSNQPQHF. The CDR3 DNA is TGTGCCTGGAGTGTACTGACGGATAGCAATCAGCCCCAGCATTTT.

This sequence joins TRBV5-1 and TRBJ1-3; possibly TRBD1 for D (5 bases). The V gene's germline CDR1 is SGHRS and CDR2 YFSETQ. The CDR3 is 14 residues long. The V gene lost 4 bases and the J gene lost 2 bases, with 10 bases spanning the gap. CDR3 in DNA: TGCGCCAGCAGCCCGACGACAGCTGGAAACACCATATATTTT. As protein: CASSPTTAGNTIYF.

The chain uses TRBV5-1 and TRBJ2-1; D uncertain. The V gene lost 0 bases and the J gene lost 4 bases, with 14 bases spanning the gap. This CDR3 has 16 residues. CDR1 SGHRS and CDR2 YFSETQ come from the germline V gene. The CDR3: CASSLAVRQGYNEQFF. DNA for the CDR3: TGCGCCAGCAGCTTGGCCGTGCGGCAAGGGTACAATGAGCAGTTCTTC.

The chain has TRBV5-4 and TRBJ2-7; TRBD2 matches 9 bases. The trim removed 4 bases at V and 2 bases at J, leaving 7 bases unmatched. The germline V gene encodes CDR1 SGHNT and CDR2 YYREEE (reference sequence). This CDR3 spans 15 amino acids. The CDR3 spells CASSLEGLAAYEQYF. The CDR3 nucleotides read TGTGCCAGCAGCCTAGAGGGACTAGCAGCCTACGAGCAGTACTTC.

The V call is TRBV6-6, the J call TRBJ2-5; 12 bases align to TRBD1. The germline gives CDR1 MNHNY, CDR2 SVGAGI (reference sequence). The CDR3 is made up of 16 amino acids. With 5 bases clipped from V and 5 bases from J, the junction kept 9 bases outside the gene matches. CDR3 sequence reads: CASSPRDRGLGETQYF. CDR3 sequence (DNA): TGTGCCAGCAGTCCCCGGGACAGGGGGCTTGGGGAGACCCAGTACTTC.

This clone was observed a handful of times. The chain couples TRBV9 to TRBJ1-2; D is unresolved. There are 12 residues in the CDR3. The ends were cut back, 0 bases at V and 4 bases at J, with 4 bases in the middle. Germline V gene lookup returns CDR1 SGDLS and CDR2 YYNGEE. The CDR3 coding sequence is TGTGCCAGCAGCGTAGCAAGCTATGGCTACACCTTC. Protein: CASSVASYGYTF.

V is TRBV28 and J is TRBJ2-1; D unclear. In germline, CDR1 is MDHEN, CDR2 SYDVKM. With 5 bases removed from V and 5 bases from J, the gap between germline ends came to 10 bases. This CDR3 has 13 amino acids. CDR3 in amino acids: CASSSQVHNEQFF. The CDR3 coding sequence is TGTGCCAGCAGTAGCCAGGTTCACAATGAGCAGTTCTTC.

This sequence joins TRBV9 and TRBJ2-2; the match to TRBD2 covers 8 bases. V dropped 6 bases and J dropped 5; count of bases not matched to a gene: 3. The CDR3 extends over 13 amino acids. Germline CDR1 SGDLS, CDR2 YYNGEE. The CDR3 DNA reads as TGTGCCAGCACCCAGCGGGAGACCGGGGAGCTGTTTTTT. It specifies CASTQRETGELFF.

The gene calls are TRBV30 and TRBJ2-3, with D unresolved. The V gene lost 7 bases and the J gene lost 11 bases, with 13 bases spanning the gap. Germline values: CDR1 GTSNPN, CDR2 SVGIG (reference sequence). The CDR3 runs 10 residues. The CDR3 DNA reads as TGTGCCTCCACGGGTGTCAAGCAGTATTTT. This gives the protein CASTGVKQYF.

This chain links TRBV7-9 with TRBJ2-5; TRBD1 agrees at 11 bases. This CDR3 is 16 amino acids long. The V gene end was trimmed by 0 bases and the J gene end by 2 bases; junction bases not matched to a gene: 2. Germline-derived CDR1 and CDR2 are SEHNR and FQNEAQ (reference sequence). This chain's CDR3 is CASSLARDRGQETQYF. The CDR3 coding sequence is TGTGCCAGCAGCTTAGCTAGGGACAGGGGGCAAGAGACCCAGTACTTC.

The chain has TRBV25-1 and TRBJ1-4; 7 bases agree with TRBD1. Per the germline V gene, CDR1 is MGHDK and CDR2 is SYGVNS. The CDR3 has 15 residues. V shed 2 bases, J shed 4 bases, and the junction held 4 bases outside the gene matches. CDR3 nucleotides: TGTGCCAGCAGTGAAGGACAGGCGATTAATGAAAAACTGTTTTTT. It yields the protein CASSEGQAINEKLFF.

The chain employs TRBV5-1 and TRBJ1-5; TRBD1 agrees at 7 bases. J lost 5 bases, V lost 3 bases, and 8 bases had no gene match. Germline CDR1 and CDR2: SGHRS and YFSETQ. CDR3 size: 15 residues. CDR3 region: CASSSSGQWDQPQHF. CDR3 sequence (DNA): TGCGCCAGCAGCTCCTCGGGACAGTGGGATCAGCCCCAGCATTTT.

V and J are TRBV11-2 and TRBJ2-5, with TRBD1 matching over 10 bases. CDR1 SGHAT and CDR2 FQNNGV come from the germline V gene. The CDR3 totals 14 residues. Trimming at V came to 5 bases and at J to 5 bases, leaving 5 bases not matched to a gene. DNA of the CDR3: TGTGCCAGCAGCCCGACAGGGGGCTGGGAGACCCAGTACTTC. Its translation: CASSPTGGWETQYF.

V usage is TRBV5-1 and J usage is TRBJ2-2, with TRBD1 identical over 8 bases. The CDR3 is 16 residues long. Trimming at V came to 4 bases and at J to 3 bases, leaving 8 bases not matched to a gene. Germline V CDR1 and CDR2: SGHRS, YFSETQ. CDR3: CASSPMQGADTGELFF. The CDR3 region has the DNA TGCGCCAGCAGCCCAATGCAGGGGGCTGACACCGGGGAGCTGTTTTTT.

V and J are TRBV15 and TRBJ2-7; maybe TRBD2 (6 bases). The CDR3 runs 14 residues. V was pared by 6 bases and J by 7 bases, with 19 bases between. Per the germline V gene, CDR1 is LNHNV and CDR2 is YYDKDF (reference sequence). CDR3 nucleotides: TGTGCCACCAGGACGGACCGAGGGGCGGGAGAGCAGTACTTC. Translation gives CATRTDRGAGEQYF. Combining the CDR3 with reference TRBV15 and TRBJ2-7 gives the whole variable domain DAMVIQNPRYQVTQFGKPVTLSCSQTLNHNVMYWYQQKSSQAPKLLFHYYDKDFNNEADTPDNFQSRRPNTSFCFLDIRSPGLGDTAMYLCATRTDRGAGEQYFGPGTRLTVT.

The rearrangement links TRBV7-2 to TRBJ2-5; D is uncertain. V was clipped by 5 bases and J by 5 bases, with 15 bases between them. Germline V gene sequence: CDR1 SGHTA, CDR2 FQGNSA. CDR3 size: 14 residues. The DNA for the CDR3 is TGTGCCAGCAGCACGGGCCCGGGTTGGGAGACCCAGTACTTC. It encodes CASSTGPGWETQYF.

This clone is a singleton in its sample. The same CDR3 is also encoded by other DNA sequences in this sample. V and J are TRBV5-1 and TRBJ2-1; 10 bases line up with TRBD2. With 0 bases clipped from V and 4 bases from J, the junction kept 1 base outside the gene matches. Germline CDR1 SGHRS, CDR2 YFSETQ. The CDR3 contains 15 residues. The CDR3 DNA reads TGCGCCAGCAGCTTGGGGACTAGCGGTTACAATGAGCAGTTCTTC. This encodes CASSLGTSGYNEQFF.

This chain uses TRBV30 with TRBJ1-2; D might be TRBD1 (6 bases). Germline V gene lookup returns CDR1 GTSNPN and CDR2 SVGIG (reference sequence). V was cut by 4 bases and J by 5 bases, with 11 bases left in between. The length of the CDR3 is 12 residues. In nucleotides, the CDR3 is TGTGCCTGGACCGGGACAAGTTATGGCTACACCTTC. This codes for CAWTGTSYGYTF.

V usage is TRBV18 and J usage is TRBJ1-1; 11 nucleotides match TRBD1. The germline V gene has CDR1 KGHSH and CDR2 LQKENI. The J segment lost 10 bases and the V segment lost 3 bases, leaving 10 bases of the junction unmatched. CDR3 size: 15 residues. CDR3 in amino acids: CASSPPGQGVVGAFF. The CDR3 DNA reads TGTGCCAGCTCACCGCCGGGACAGGGGGTGGTAGGAGCTTTCTTT.

CDR3 in DNA: TGTGCCAGCAGCTTAGAAAACTATGGCTACACCTTC. This gives the protein CASSLENYGYTF. This chain uses TRBV5-5 with TRBJ1-2; D is uncertain. Trimming removed 2 bases at V and 2 bases at J, with 4 bases between. CDR1 is SGHKS and CDR2 is YYEKEE in the germline V gene (reference sequence). The length of the CDR3 is 12 residues.

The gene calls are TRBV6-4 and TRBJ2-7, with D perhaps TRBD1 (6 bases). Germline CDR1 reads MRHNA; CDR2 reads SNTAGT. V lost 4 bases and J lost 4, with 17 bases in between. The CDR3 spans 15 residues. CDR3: CASSGLQGKSYEQYF. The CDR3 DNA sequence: TGTGCCAGCAGTGGCTTACAGGGTAAATCTTACGAGCAGTACTTC.

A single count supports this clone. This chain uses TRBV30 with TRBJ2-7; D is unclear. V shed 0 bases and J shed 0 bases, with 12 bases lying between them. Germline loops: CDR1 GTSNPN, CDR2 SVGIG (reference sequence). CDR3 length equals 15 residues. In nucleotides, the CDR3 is TGTGCCTGGAGTGTACCCAGGCCCAGCTCCTACGAGCAGTACTTC. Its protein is CAWSVPRPSSYEQYF.

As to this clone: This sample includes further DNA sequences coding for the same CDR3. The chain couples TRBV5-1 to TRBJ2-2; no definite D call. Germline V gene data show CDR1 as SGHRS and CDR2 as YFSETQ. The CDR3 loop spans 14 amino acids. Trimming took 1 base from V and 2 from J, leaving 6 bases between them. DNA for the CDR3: TGCGCCAGCAGCTTGCGAGTCAACACCGGGGAGCTGTTTTTT. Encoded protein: CASSLRVNTGELFF.

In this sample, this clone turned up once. The DNA of the CDR3 is TGTGCCTGGGCGCATACAGATACGCAGTATTTT. This gives the protein CAWAHTDTQYF. V and J are TRBV30 and TRBJ2-3; D remains unclear. V lost 5 bases and J 3 bases, leaving 6 bases between the germline ends. Germline-derived CDR1 and CDR2 are GTSNPN and SVGIG (reference sequence). The CDR3 totals 11 residues.

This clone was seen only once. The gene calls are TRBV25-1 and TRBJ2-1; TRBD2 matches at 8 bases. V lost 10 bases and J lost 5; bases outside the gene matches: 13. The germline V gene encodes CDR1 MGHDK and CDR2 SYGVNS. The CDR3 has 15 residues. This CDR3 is CATDAGGGSHNEQFF. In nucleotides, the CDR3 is TGTGCCACCGACGCCGGCGGGGGGTCCCACAATGAGCAGTTCTTC.

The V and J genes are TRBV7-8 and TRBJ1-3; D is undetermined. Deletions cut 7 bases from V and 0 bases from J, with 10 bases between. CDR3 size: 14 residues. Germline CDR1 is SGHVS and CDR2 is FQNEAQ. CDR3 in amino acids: CASILGTSGNTIYF. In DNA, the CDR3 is TGTGCCAGCATTCTCGGTACCTCTGGAAACACCATATATTTT.

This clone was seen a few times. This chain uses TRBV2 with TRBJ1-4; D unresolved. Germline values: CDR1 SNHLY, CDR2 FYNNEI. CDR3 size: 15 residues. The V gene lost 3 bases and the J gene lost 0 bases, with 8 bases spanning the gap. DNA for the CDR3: TGTGCCAGCAGTGAGACGGGAGCAACTAATGAAAAACTGTTTTTT. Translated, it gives CASSETGATNEKLFF.